These 5 T cell receptor beta chains originate from one sample sequenced in a study of T cells in Graves' hyperthyroidism and ophthalmopathy. The TCR beta CDR3 regions underwent amplification using RNA transcripts as the source. The primer set for the first-round RT-PCR of the TCR CDR3 was HTBI. TCRdb processed the multiplex PCR reads anew with MiXCR; each CDR3 protein has one entry. This sample yields approximately 350,000 distinct CDR3 sequences, of which over 12% are seen a single time; about 21% belongs to the top ten. Sequencing input: blood. All receptors derive from an older woman with Graves' ophthalmopathy.

This clonotype was seen a few times. This rearrangement joins TRBV20-1 to TRBJ1-2; 7 bases line up with TRBD1. This CDR3 is built from 15 residues. J was trimmed by 3 bases and V by 6 bases; bases with no gene match: 13. The germline V gene has CDR1 DFQATT and CDR2 SNEGSKA (reference sequence). Here the CDR3 DNA reads TGCAGTGCCCCCTACAGGGGTGGCAATCACTATGGCTACACCTTC. Its protein product is CSAPYRGGNHYGYTF.

In its sample, this clonotype was seen many times. The chain combines TRBV5-1 with TRBJ2-7; the D call may be TRBD1 or TRBD2 (5 bases each). The length of the CDR3 is 14 residues. The germline V gene has CDR1 SGHRS and CDR2 YFSETQ. Trimming stripped 4 bases from V and 3 bases from J, with 14 bases between. CDR3 sequence reads: CASSRGRPIYEQYF. The DNA of the CDR3 is TGCGCCAGCAGCCGGGGCCGGCCGATCTACGAGCAGTACTTC.

This clonotype was detected many times. The chain is built from TRBV28 and TRBJ1-4; D might be TRBD1 (6 bases). CDR1 and CDR2 (germline): MDHEN, SYDVKM. Trimming left V 2 bases short and J 8 bases short, with 12 bases between. The CDR3 is made up of 14 amino acids. As DNA, the CDR3 is TGTGCCAGCAGTTTAGGGACATCGGGGGAAAAACTGTTTTTT. Its translation is CASSLGTSGEKLFF.

The chain links TRBV6-4 to TRBJ2-7, with D uncertain. CDR3 length: 13 amino acids. Germline V lookup: CDR1 MRHNA, CDR2 SNTAGT. The V end lost 4 bases, the J end lost 3 bases, and 10 bases lay between the germline ends. The CDR3 spells CASSVGRNYEQYF. In DNA form, the CDR3 reads TGTGCCAGCAGTGTAGGCAGAAACTACGAGCAGTACTTC.

The chain carries TRBV4-1 and TRBJ2-7; possibly TRBD2 for D (6 bases). CDR3 length equals 17 residues. Per the germline V gene, CDR1 is MGHRA and CDR2 is YSYEKL. V gave up 0 bases and J gave up 3 bases, with 18 bases separating them. CDR3 DNA: TGCGCCAGCAGCCAAGATCGGAGGGGCCCGGGTGGCTACGAGCAGTACTTC. Its protein product is CASSQDRRGPGGYEQYF.